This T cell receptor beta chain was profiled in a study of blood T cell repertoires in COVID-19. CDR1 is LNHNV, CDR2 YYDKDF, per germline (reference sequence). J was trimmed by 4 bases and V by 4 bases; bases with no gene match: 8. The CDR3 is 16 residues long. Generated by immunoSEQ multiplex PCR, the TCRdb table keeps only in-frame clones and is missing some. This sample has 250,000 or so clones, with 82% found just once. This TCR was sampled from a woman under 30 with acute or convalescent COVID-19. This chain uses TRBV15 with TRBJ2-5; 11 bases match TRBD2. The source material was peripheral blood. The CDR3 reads CATSTPTSGRRETQYF. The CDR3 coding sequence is TGTGCCACCAGCACACCTACTAGCGGGAGACGAGAGACCCAGTACTTC.